This T cell receptor (beta chain) emerged from a study of shared clonotypes between healthy human individuals. Findings and caveats of the study: Sequencing depth was a factor that was expected to affect clonotype sharing among donors. Donors were few, which limited the genetic and exposure-history diversity represented.

Germline CDR1 KGHSH, CDR2 LQKENI. V lost 4 bases, J lost 4 bases, and 7 bases stayed unmatched. The CDR3 runs to 15 residues. Concerning this clone: As yet, its antigen is unknown.

The authors split each subset's genomic DNA evenly across several immunoSEQ plates. Authors' data handling: Junction-only immunoSEQ sequences carried no quality scores, so filtering differed. Data came from immunoSEQ multiplex PCR; TCRdb stores just in-frame clones and leaves some out. From that table come the V and J calls and clone size; the DNA was used to work out D and trimming. The table lists about 2.4 million clones, over 85% of them singletons. The material sequenced was naive CD4+ T cells sorted from blood. Sample subset: CD45RA+ positively selected. The source is a man aged 18 to 30 in good health. V usage is TRBV18 and J usage is TRBJ2-1, with 7 bases lining up with TRBD1. The CDR3 DNA reads as TGTGCCAGCTCACGGCCAGGGGGAGAGTACAATGAGCAGTTCTTC. This encodes CASSRPGGEYNEQFF.